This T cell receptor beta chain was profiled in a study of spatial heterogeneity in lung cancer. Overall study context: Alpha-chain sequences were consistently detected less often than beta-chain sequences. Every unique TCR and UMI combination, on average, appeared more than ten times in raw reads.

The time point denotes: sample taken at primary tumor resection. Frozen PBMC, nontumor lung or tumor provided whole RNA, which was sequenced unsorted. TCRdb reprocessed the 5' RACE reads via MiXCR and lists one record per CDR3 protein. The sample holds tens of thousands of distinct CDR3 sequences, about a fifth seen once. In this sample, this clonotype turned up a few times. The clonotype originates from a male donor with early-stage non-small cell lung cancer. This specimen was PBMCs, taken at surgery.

The CDR3 region has the DNA TGTGCCAGCAGCCCAGCCCCGGGGGAGGGCTACACCTTC. Translating it yields CASSPAPGEGYTF. The chain is built from TRBV7-3 and TRBJ1-2; possible D gene TRBD1, 5 bases. V lost 5 bases and J lost 8, with 15 bases in between. The germline CDR1 and CDR2 sequences are SGHTA and FQGTGA. CDR3 length equals 13 residues.